This TCR beta chain comes out of a study of blood T cell repertoires in COVID-19. Libraries were prepared by immunoSEQ multiplex PCR; TCRdb keeps only in-frame clonotypes and omits some of them. Of around 360,000 clones detected, over 75% appear once; the ten largest clones hold about 1.9%. Trimming pared 3 bases from V and 2 bases from J, leaving 10 bases between. Germline V gene data show CDR1 as KGHSH and CDR2 as LQKENI. This CDR3 contains 14 residues. This receptor was identified in a man aged 35 to 55 in a cohort exposed to, infected with or recovered from COVID-19 (not recorded which). The sequencing sample was made of PBMCs or T cells enriched from blood (not recorded which). This chain connects TRBV18 to TRBJ1-1; D possibly corresponds to TRBD1 (5 bases). The CDR3 region has the DNA TGTGCCAGCTCACCCCGGGACTCAAACACTGAAGCTTTCTTT. This gives the protein CASSPRDSNTEAFF.